The 14 T cell receptor beta chains presented below share a single source sample, sequenced in a study of T cell responses to AZD1222 COVID-19 vaccine. The data were produced by immunoSEQ multiplex PCR, yet TCRdb's version contains in-frame clones alone and is incomplete. The table includes 90,000 to 140,000 clones, roughly 87% detected once. The sequencing here drew on peripheral blood, taken on day 0 of AZD1222 vaccination. Receptors originate from an adult in good health.

V and J are TRBV7-2 and TRBJ1-2; 8 bases are shared with TRBD1. The junction had 7 bases not matched to a gene; V was cut back by 5 bases and J by 5 bases. The CDR3 spans 14 residues. From germline, CDR1 is SGHTA and CDR2 FQGNSA. The CDR3 here is CASSLGQGGYGYTF. Here the CDR3 DNA reads TGTGCCAGCAGCCTAGGACAGGGAGGGTATGGCTACACCTTC. Full variable domain (remainder filled in from reference TRBV7-2 and TRBJ1-2): GAGVSQSPSNKVTEKGKDVELRCDPISGHTALYWYRQSLGQGLEFLIYFQGNSAPDKSGLPSDRFSAERTGGSVSTLTIQRTQQEDSAVYLCASSLGQGGYGYTFGSGTRLTVV.

This chain connects TRBV30 to TRBJ1-6; possible D gene TRBD1, 5 bases. Germline V gene lookup returns CDR1 GTSNPN and CDR2 SVGIG (reference sequence). The CDR3 spans 16 residues. Deletions cut 4 bases from V and 1 base from J, with 14 bases between. The CDR3 is CAWMTLGGSYNSPLHF. In DNA, the CDR3 is TGTGCCTGGATGACCCTCGGGGGGTCCTATAATTCACCCCTCCACTTT.

J is TRBJ1-4 and V is TRBV7-2; tentatively, D is TRBD1 (6 bases). The CDR3 has 14 amino acids. V gave up 4 bases and J gave up 0 bases, with 6 bases separating them. Germline lookup yields CDR1 SGHTA and CDR2 FQGNSA. The chain's CDR3 is CASSWTATNEKLFF. The CDR3 bases are TGTGCCAGCAGCTGGACAGCAACTAATGAAAAACTGTTTTTT.

The J gene is TRBJ1-1, the V gene TRBV5-1, with TRBD1 matching over 7 bases. The ends lost 4 bases at V and 4 bases at J; junction bases unmatched: 10. The CDR3 consists of 15 residues. The germline gives CDR1 SGHRS, CDR2 YFSETQ. CDR3 nucleotide sequence: TGCGCCAGCAGCGTACCTCAGGGGGACGGCACTGAAGCTTTCTTT. As protein: CASSVPQGDGTEAFF.

The genes are TRBV2 and TRBJ1-5; D is uncertain. The germline CDR1 and CDR2 sequences are SNHLY and FYNNEI. The CDR3 totals 12 residues. V was cut by 4 bases and J by 4 bases, with 5 bases left in between. The CDR3 region is CASSAANQPQHF. DNA for the CDR3: TGTGCCAGCAGTGCGGCGAATCAGCCCCAGCATTTT.

The V gene is TRBV19, the J gene TRBJ1-2; tentative D call: TRBD1 (5 bases). V was trimmed by 4 bases and J by 4 bases, leaving 16 bases between them. The germline V gene encodes CDR1 LNHDA and CDR2 SQIVND (reference sequence). The CDR3 extends over 15 amino acids. The CDR3 loop is CASSTAGPASYGYTF. CDR3 bases: TGTGCCAGTAGTACGGCGGGGCCCGCTAGCTATGGCTACACCTTC.

The chain combines TRBV5-1 with TRBJ1-2; unclear D gene. Germline CDR1 reads SGHRS; CDR2 reads YFSETQ. V shed 0 bases and J shed 4 bases, with 16 bases lying between them. The CDR3 has 16 amino acids. CDR3 residues: CASSLAALAGPYGYTF. CDR3 nucleotides: TGCGCCAGCAGCTTGGCCGCTTTGGCCGGGCCCTATGGCTACACCTTC. Looking up the rest from reference TRBV5-1 and TRBJ1-2 gives the full variable domain: KAGVTQTPRYLIKTRGQQVTLSCSPISGHRSVSWYQQTPGQGLQFLFEYFSETQRNKGNFPGRFSGRQFSNSRSEMNVSTLELGDSALYLCASSLAALAGPYGYTFGSGTRLTVV.

The chain employs TRBV5-8 and TRBJ1-5; 11 bases agree with TRBD1. Germline V gene sequence: CDR1 SGHTS, CDR2 YDEGEE. This CDR3 is built from 18 residues. V trimming: 3 bases; J trimming: 1 base; junction bases outside the gene matches: 9. The CDR3 DNA is TGTGCCAGCAGCTCCTGGACAGGGGGCGCGGGGAGCAATCAGCCCCAGCATTTT. Translated: CASSSWTGGAGSNQPQHF.

This clone was observed a handful of times. Other DNA sequences in this specimen translate into the identical CDR3. The chain carries TRBV5-1 and TRBJ1-3; D gene ambiguous. The V end was cut by 0 bases, the J end by 0 bases, with 4 bases between. This CDR3 has 14 amino acids. The V gene's germline CDR1 is SGHRS and CDR2 YFSETQ. CDR3 region: CASSLDLSGNTIYF. The CDR3 DNA reads as TGCGCCAGCAGCTTGGATCTCTCTGGAAACACCATATATTTT.

The rearrangement joins TRBV19 to TRBJ1-2; D unresolved. Trimming left V 10 bases short and J 5 bases short, with 17 bases between. CDR3 length equals 13 residues. Germline CDR1 is LNHDA and CDR2 is SQIVND (reference sequence). CDR3 protein: CATMAGASYGYTF. The CDR3 DNA is TGTGCCACCATGGCCGGTGCCTCGTATGGCTACACCTTC.

This clone has only one observation. V is TRBV2 and J is TRBJ2-5; 7 nucleotides match TRBD2. Germline-derived CDR1 and CDR2 are SNHLY and FYNNEI. The J segment lost 0 bases and the V segment lost 4 bases, leaving 8 bases of the junction unmatched. The CDR3 length is 16 residues. This CDR3 reads CASSGGGLSYQETQYF. CDR3 sequence (DNA): TGTGCCAGCAGTGGGGGGGGACTATCGTACCAAGAGACCCAGTACTTC. Using reference TRBV2 and TRBJ2-5 for the parts outside the CDR3, the full variable domain is EPEVTQTPSHQVTQMGQEVILRCVPISNHLYFYWYRQILGQKVEFLVSFYNNEISEKSEIFDDQFSVERPDGSNFTLKIRSTKLEDSAMYFCASSGGGLSYQETQYFGPGTRLLVL.

The chain recombines TRBV7-2 with TRBJ2-2; D unclear. Looked up from germline, CDR1 is SGHTA and CDR2 is FQGNSA. This CDR3 spans 13 amino acids. V gave up 1 base and J gave up 3 bases, with 3 bases separating them. The CDR3 DNA follows: TGTGCCAGCAGCTTAGAGTACACCGGGGAGCTGTTTTTT. Translating it yields CASSLEYTGELFF.

V and J are TRBV5-5 and TRBJ1-4; TRBD1 aligns across 7 bases. Trimming removed 0 bases from V and 7 bases from J; junction bases left unmatched: 6. Per germline, CDR1 SGHKS and CDR2 YYEKEE (reference sequence). The CDR3 has 15 residues. The CDR3 bases are TGTGCCAGCAGCTTGGAGGGGGCTACGGGTGAAAAACTGTTTTTT. Translation gives CASSLEGATGEKLFF.

The rearrangement uses TRBV30 and TRBJ1-2; D not resolved. Germline V gives CDR1 GTSNPN, CDR2 SVGIG (reference sequence). V was shortened by 0 bases and J by 4 bases, with 12 bases between the two germline ends. The CDR3 consists of 14 residues. The CDR3 bases are TGTGCCTGGAGTGTTGACCGGGAGCTCTATGGCTACACCTTC. This sequence encodes CAWSVDRELYGYTF.